This entry is about one TCR beta chain. Its specificity is unknown. This entry belongs to a study of cytomegalovirus exposure and HLA in healthy donors. The study's findings and limits: In an earlier analysis, in some 500 donors, most V segments appeared productive either ~87% or ~30% of the time.

V lost 9 bases to trimming and J lost 5 bases; unmatched junction nucleotides: 7. Germline CDR1 reads LNHDA; CDR2 reads SQIVND (reference sequence). This CDR3 comprises 14 residues. This cohort consisted of healthy bone marrow donors. A multiplex PCR was run with 60 Vbeta primers and 13 Jbeta primers. The table came from immunoSEQ multiplex PCR; TCRdb's copy has only in-frame clones and leaves some out. The data hold about 130,000 clones, with roughly four fifths observed a single time. The receptor's source is a woman between 45 and 65 years old in good health and CMV-seropositive. Sequencing was done on a sample of PBMCs. The V gene is TRBV19, the J gene TRBJ2-2, with 9 bases matching TRBD1. This chain's CDR3 is CASPDRGRTGELFF. Written as DNA, the CDR3 is TGTGCCAGCCCGGACAGGGGAAGGACCGGGGAGCTGTTTTTT.